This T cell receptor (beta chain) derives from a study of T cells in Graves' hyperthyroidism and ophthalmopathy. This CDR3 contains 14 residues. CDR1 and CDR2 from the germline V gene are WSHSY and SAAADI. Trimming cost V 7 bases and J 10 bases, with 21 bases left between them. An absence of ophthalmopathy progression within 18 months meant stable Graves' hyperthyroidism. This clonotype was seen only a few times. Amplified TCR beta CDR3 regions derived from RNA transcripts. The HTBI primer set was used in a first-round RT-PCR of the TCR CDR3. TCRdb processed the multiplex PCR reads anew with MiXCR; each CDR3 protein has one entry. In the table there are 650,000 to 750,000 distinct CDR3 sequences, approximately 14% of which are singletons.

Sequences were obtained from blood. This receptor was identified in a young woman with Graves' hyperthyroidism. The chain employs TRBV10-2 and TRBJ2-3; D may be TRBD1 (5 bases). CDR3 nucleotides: TGCGCCAGCACACAAACGACCGTAGGGGTAGCGCAGTATTTT. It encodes CASTQTTVGVAQYF.